This TCR beta chain was sequenced during a study of memory CD4+ T cells and cytomegalovirus serostatus. Germline-derived CDR1 and CDR2 are SNHLY and FYNNEI. The CDR3 totals 13 residues. Trimming took off 2 bases at V and 4 bases at J, with 8 bases between the two ends. The authors' processing: After removing out-of-frame reads, approximately 2 million distinct TCRbeta sequences remained. Some clones are missing from TCRdb's copy, which holds only in-frame ones; the method was immunoSEQ multiplex PCR. The DNA gave D and trimming, while V, J and clone size come from that table. The sample has tens of thousands of clones, around 79% seen once. Worth noting for this clone: Its cognate antigen is unknown.

The sort gate was single viable CD3+CD4+CD8-CD45RO+ cells for memory CD4+ T cells. Positive selection with CD4 microbeads enriched total CD4+ T cells. Regarding the study as a whole: Suggested: most of the CMV-linked TCR signature lies in CD4+ memory cells.

The origin of this receptor is an adult in good health and CMV-seronegative. The chain is built from TRBV2 and TRBJ1-2; D unresolved. The specimen was memory CD4+ T cells from blood. The CDR3 is CASSEKGGYGYTF. Written as DNA, the CDR3 is TGTGCCAGCAGTGAAAAGGGAGGCTATGGCTACACCTTC.